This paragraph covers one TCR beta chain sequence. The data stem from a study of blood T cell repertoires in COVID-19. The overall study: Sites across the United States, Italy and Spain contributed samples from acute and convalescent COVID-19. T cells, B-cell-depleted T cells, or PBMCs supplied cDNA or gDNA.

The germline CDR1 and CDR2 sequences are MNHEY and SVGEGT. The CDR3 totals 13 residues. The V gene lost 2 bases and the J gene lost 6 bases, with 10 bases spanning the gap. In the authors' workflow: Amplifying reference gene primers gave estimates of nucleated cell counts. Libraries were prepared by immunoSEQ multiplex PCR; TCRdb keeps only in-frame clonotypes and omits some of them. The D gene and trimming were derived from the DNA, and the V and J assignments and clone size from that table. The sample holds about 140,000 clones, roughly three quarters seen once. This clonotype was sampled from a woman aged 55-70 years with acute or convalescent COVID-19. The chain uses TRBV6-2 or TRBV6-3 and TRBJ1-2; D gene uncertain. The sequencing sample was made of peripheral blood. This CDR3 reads CASSYREADGYTF. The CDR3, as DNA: TGTGCCAGCAGTTACAGGGAGGCGGATGGCTACACCTTC.